A single sample gave rise to the 5 T cell receptor beta chains below, sequenced in a study of tumor and adjacent non-tumor tissue in lung cancer. This sample's RNA came from whole unsorted tissue. A modified ARM-PCR protocol with three rounds of nested PCR amplified TCRbeta. TCRdb re-called the multiplex PCR reads through MiXCR, storing one row per CDR3 protein. There are 100,000 to 150,000 distinct CDR3 sequences in the sample; 66% occur only once, and about 13% lies in the top ten. Sample: lung tumor tissue. The origin of the receptors is a man aged 30 to 39 with non-small cell lung cancer.

Turning to this clonotype: The conserved phenylalanine or tryptophan is not found at the CDR3 terminus, so this likely reflects a read error. V usage is TRBV4-2 and J usage is TRBJ2-1; 11 nucleotides line up with TRBD2. CDR1 is LGHNA and CDR2 is YNFKEQ in the germline V gene. This CDR3 comprises 16 residues. The CDR3 nucleotides are TGTGCCAGTAGCCAATTAGCGGGGGGGCGATACAATGAGCAGTTCATC. Translated: CASSQLAGGRYNEQFI.

To note about this clonotype: Possible read error: a much larger clone is one base away. The rearrangement links TRBV6-5 to TRBJ2-2, with D tentatively TRBD2 (6 bases). The CDR3 has 14 residues. Germline lookup yields CDR1 MNHEY and CDR2 SVGAGI. This chain's CDR3 is CTSSQSGFTGELFF. CDR3 bases: TGTACCAGCAGCCAGAGCGGGTTCACCGGGGAGCTGTTTTTT.

The chain has TRBV6-2 or TRBV6-3 and TRBJ2-3; 8 bases map to TRBD2. CDR1 and CDR2 from the germline V gene are MNHEY and SVGEGT. This CDR3 has 15 amino acids. V lost 0 bases and J lost 2; bases outside the gene matches: 1. The CDR3 reads CASSYSGGATDTQYF. The CDR3 nucleotides are TGTGCCAGCAGTTACTCCGGGGGGGCCACAGATACGCAGTATTTT.

The chain joins TRBV20-1 to TRBJ2-5; D unresolved. Germline V CDR1 and CDR2: DFQATT, SNEGSKA (reference sequence). The CDR3 is 13 amino acids. The CDR3 here is CNASLPAVKTQYF. For the CDR3, the DNA is TGCAATGCGAGCCTTCCGGCGGTGAAGACCCAGTACTTC.

This clonotype was counted once. Sequence at one end of the junction differs from germline and may be a read error. The V and J genes are TRBV4-1 and TRBJ2-2, with D unclear. CDR3 length: 14 residues. The germline V gene has CDR1 MGHRA and CDR2 YSYEKL. This chain's CDR3 is CVSSQDYGTGELFF. The CDR3 nucleotides read TGCGTCAGCAGCCAAGATTACGGAACCGGGGAGCTGTTTTTT.